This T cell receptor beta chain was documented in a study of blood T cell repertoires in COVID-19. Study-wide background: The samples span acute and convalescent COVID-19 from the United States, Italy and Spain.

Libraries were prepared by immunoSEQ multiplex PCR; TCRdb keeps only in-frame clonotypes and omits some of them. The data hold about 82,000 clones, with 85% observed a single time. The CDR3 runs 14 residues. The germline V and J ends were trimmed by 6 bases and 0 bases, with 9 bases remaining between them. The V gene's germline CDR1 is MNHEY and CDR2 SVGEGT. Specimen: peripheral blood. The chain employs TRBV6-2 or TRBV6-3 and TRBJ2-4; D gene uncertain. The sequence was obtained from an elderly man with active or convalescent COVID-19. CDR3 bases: TGTGCCAGCAGCCCTCAGAAAGCCAAAAACATTCAGTACTTC. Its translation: CASSPQKAKNIQYF.